Below are 14 T cell receptor beta chains sequenced from a single sample in a study of CD8 T cell repertoires and HIV-1 epitope variants (TCRdb year 2020). These receptors have no known antigen. Libraries were made using the immunoSEQ multiplex PCR assay. In TCRdb, the immuneACCESS table is reduced to in-frame sequences with V and J assigned. These tables do not hold every clone; where another copy was compared, an unresolved V gene accounts for under half, and the others remain unexplained. The sample contains about 5,100 clones, approximately 67% of them found a single time. The top ten clonotypes cover roughly 41% of the sample. Source material: cultured CD8+ T cells derived from PBMCs. The receptors shown here come from a male donor with HIV.

This clone was counted only a few times. The chain joins TRBV27 to TRBJ2-7; TRBD1 matches 8 bases. Germline values: CDR1 MNHEY, CDR2 SMNVEV (reference sequence). V was pared by 5 bases and J by 5 bases, with 8 bases of the junction left unmatched. The CDR3 is 14 residues long. This chain's CDR3 is CASSPGQVLHEQYF. CDR3 DNA sequence: TGTGCCAGCAGTCCGGGACAGGTGCTACACGAGCAGTACTTC.

The gene calls are TRBV5-8 and TRBJ2-3; a weak D match, TRBD1 (5 bases). V was pared by 4 bases and J by 2 bases, with 14 bases between. The CDR3 has 15 residues. From germline, CDR1 is SGHTS and CDR2 YDEGEE. CDR3 DNA: TGTGCCAGCAGCACCCGACAGACGTCCACAGATACGCAGTATTTT. It encodes CASSTRQTSTDTQYF.

The chain employs TRBV7-2 and TRBJ2-5, with D tentatively TRBD1 (6 bases). In germline, CDR1 is SGHTA, CDR2 FQGNSA. V lost 0 bases and J lost 2, with 13 bases in between. The CDR3 consists of 16 residues. Written as DNA, the CDR3 is TGTGCCAGCAGCTTAGCGACAGGCCTAGGTCAAGAGACCCAGTACTTC. Amino acids: CASSLATGLGQETQYF.

Only a few counts were recorded for this clone. The V and J genes are TRBV6-5 and TRBJ2-7; TRBD2 is a possible D gene (5 bases). This CDR3 contains 13 residues. From germline, CDR1 is MNHEY and CDR2 SVGAGI. V lost 1 base and J 2 bases, leaving 6 bases between the germline ends. CDR3 sequence: CASSYFGAYEQYF. In DNA form, the CDR3 reads TGTGCCAGCAGTTACTTCGGGGCCTACGAGCAGTACTTC.

Here the CDR3 reads CAGKLSNTGELFF. The CDR3 DNA is TGTGCCGGGAAACTATCGAACACCGGGGAGCTGTTTTTT. The V gene is TRBV19, the J gene TRBJ2-2, with D uncertain. The CDR3 is 13 residues long. V was cut by 11 bases and J by 0 bases, with 10 bases left in between. Germline CDR1 and CDR2: LNHDA and SQIVND (reference sequence).

V gene TRBV6-6 combines with J gene TRBJ2-1, with D perhaps TRBD1 (6 bases). The germline gives CDR1 MNHNY, CDR2 SVGAGI (reference sequence). The CDR3 runs 14 residues. V lost 8 bases to trimming and J lost 8 bases, with 19 bases between them. In DNA form, the CDR3 reads TGTGCCAGCGCCTCTGGACAGACTCCCGATGAGCAGTTCTTC. Its protein is CASASGQTPDEQFF.

This chain links TRBV15 with TRBJ1-6, with 7 bases fitting TRBD1. In germline, CDR1 is LNHNV, CDR2 YYDKDF (reference sequence). The CDR3 sequence is 15 residues long. Trimming at V came to 1 base and at J to 9 bases, leaving 6 bases not matched to a gene. CDR3 region: CATSRGQTGVSPLHF. As DNA, the CDR3 is TGTGCCACCAGCAGAGGTCAAACAGGGGTTTCACCCCTCCACTTT.

A few counts support this clone. V is TRBV27 and J is TRBJ1-6, with 8 bases aligning to TRBD1. There are 16 residues in the CDR3. V trimming: 6 bases; J trimming: 5 bases; junction bases outside the gene matches: 9. Germline CDR1 is MNHEY and CDR2 is SMNVEV (reference sequence). The CDR3 sequence is CASSRTSRGHNSPLHF. The DNA of the CDR3 is TGTGCCAGCAGCAGGACTAGCAGGGGGCATAATTCACCCCTCCACTTT.

The chain employs TRBV5-4 and TRBJ2-3, with 7 bases lining up with TRBD2. The CDR3 totals 15 residues. V gave up 5 bases and J gave up 1 base; unmatched junction bases: 7. Germline V lookup: CDR1 SGHNT, CDR2 YYREEE (reference sequence). The CDR3 loop reads CASRSWGGGTDTQYF. The CDR3 nucleotides are TGTGCCAGCAGGTCCTGGGGAGGGGGCACAGATACGCAGTATTTT.

This clone was detected a few times. The CDR3 sequence: CASSQGVSDIQYF. CDR3 in DNA: TGCGCCAGCAGCCAAGGGGTGTCGGACATTCAGTACTTC. The V call is TRBV4-3, the J call TRBJ2-4; D not resolved. The CDR3 length is 13 residues. Germline CDR1 reads LGHNA; CDR2 reads YSLEER. V lost 1 base and J lost 8, with 9 bases in between.

The CDR3 loop is CASSSGTLNTEAFF. CDR3 sequence (DNA): TGTGCCAGCAGCTCCGGGACACTCAACACTGAAGCTTTCTTT. The chain couples TRBV27 to TRBJ1-1, with D possibly being TRBD1 (6 bases). The CDR3 spans 14 residues. The V end was cut by 6 bases, the J end by 2 bases, with 13 bases between. CDR1 and CDR2 (germline): MNHEY, SMNVEV (reference sequence).

This clone appeared a single time. The chain couples TRBV5-1 to TRBJ2-1; the match to TRBD1 covers 12 bases. The CDR3 has 15 amino acids. The V segment lost 6 bases and the J segment 8 bases; nucleotides outside the gene matches: 9. Germline loops: CDR1 SGHRS, CDR2 YFSETQ. CDR3 loop: CASNSGTGGFDEQFF. Here the CDR3 DNA reads TGCGCCAGCAATTCCGGGACAGGGGGCTTCGATGAGCAGTTCTTC. Complete variable domain (other parts from reference TRBV5-1 and TRBJ2-1): KAGVTQTPRYLIKTRGQQVTLSCSPISGHRSVSWYQQTPGQGLQFLFEYFSETQRNKGNFPGRFSGRQFSNSRSEMNVSTLELGDSALYLCASNSGTGGFDEQFFGPGTRLTVL.

The CDR3 loop is CAWSMAYEQYF. For the CDR3, the DNA is TGTGCCTGGAGTATGGCTTACGAGCAGTACTTC. J is TRBJ2-7 and V is TRBV30; no reliable D call. Trimming took 2 bases from V and 4 from J, leaving 6 bases between them. Germline V lookup: CDR1 GTSNPN, CDR2 SVGIG (reference sequence). This CDR3 is built from 11 residues.

The chain couples TRBV2 to TRBJ2-4, with TRBD2 matching 11 bases. The CDR3 is 16 amino acids. Unmatched junction bases numbered 15, after V lost 9 bases and J lost 8 bases. Germline CDR1 SNHLY, CDR2 FYNNEI. The CDR3: CASTDRVAGGSDIQYF. The CDR3 DNA sequence: TGTGCCAGTACTGATAGGGTAGCGGGAGGGAGCGACATTCAGTACTTC. Using reference TRBV2 and TRBJ2-4 for the parts outside the CDR3, the full variable domain is EPEVTQTPSHQVTQMGQEVILRCVPISNHLYFYWYRQILGQKVEFLVSFYNNEISEKSEIFDDQFSVERPDGSNFTLKIRSTKLEDSAMYFCASTDRVAGGSDIQYFGAGTRLSVL.